This TCR beta chain was sequenced in a study of CD8+CD57+ T cells in acquired aplastic anemia. CDR3 length: 15 residues. Trimming at V came to 3 bases and at J to 2 bases, leaving 7 bases not matched to a gene. Germline CDR1 and CDR2: LNHDA and SQIVND (reference sequence). Genomic DNA acted as the template from which TCR beta VDJ combination and CDR3 sequence profiling were carried out. TCRdb independently ran MiXCR on the reads; one entry per CDR3 protein. The table has 150,000 to 200,000 distinct CDR3 sequences, around half seen once. This clonotype was seen repeatedly, ten times or more. In patients chosen for sequencing, flow cytometry had shown CD8+CD57+ cell expansion. Severe acquired aplastic anemia was present in all patients.

V is TRBV19 and J is TRBJ2-7, with 7 bases lining up with TRBD2. The sequenced sample was sorted CD4+, CD8+, or CD8+CD57+ T cells (not recorded which) from PBMCs. The clonotype originates from a human donor with aplastic anemia. The CDR3 is CASSMKRGSPYEQYF. In DNA, the CDR3 is TGTGCCAGTAGTATGAAGCGGGGTTCCCCCTACGAGCAGTACTTC.